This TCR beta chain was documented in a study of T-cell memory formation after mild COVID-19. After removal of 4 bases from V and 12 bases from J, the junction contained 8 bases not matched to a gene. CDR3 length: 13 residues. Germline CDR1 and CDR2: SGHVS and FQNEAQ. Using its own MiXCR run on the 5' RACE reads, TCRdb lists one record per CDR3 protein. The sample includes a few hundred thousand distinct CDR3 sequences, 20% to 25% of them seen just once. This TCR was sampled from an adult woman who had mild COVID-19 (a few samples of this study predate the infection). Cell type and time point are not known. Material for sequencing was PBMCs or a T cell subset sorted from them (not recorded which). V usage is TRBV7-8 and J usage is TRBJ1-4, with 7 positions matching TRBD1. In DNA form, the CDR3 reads TGTGCCAGCAGCTCCCGGACAGGCAGGGAACTGTTTTTT. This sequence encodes CASSSRTGRELFF.